Listed below are T cell receptor beta chains from one sample, sequenced in a study of beta chain features in type 1 diabetes. Data came from immunoSEQ multiplex PCR; TCRdb stores just in-frame clones and leaves some out. The sample yields under 250,000 clones, under 13% seen once. The source material was central memory CD4+ T cells from blood. These receptors were collected from a man aged 18 to 30 in good health. Both conserved end residues are part of each CDR3. The D gene is left open where the match is weak. Where a row states a size, it is once, few, many or the class of an expanded clone; other rows omit it.

J gene	D gene	V gene	clone size	CDR3 DNA	CDR3 protein
TRBJ2-5	TRBD2	TRBV15	few	TGTGCCACTCGACGTAGCGGGGGAGCAGAGACCCAGTACTTC	CATRRSGGAETQYF
TRBJ2-2	TRBD1	TRBV30	few	TGTGCCTGGAGTGGCGACAGGGTCACCGGGGAGCTGTTTTTT	CAWSGDRVTGELFF
TRBJ1-1	NA	TRBV5-1	NA	TGCGCCAGCAGCGTGGGGACAACCGCTGAAGCTTTCTTT	CASSVGTTAEAFF
TRBJ2-5	NA	TRBV2	NA	TGTGCCAGCAGGACCGGCTATCAAGAGACCCAGTACTTC	CASRTGYQETQYF
TRBJ2-2	TRBD2	TRBV10-3	few	TGTGCCATCGCGGGGGAGGTGAACACCGGGGAGCTGTTTTTT	CAIAGEVNTGELFF
TRBJ2-3	TRBD1	TRBV29-1	NA	TGCAGCGTCAACGGACAGGGGGCGGGAGATACGCAGTATTTT	CSVNGQGAGDTQYF
TRBJ2-1	NA	TRBV27	NA	TGTGCCAGCAGTTTCACTGAGAGCAACAATGAGCAGTTCTTC	CASSFTESNNEQFF
TRBJ2-7	TRBD2	TRBV7-9	few	TGTGCCAGCAGCACTGGACTAGCGGGAGGGCTTCGTACCTACGAGCAGTACTTC	CASSTGLAGGLRTYEQYF
TRBJ2-5	NA	TRBV7-8	many	TGTGCCAGCAGCTTAGCGCTAAGGGGGACCCAGTACTTC	CASSLALRGTQYF
TRBJ2-7	NA	TRBV20-1	NA	TGCAGTGCTACAGGGCCCGAGCAGTACTTC	CSATGPEQYF
TRBJ1-5	TRBD1	TRBV29-1	few	TGCAGCGCTTCAGCAGGGGGACGCAATCAGCCCCAGCATTTT	CSASAGGRNQPQHF
TRBJ1-2	TRBD1	TRBV27	NA	TGTGCCAGCAGCGAACGACAGGGGATTGTCTATGGCTACACCTTC	CASSERQGIVYGYTF
TRBJ2-3	TRBD2	TRBV9	few	TGTGCCAGCTCTTCTAGCGGGAGTGGAAGCACAGATACGCAGTATTTT	CASSSSGSGSTDTQYF
TRBJ2-1	NA	TRBV25-1	few	TGTGCCAGCAGTGAATCCGGCAGTGTATCCTCCTACAATGAGCAGTTCTTC	CASSESGSVSSYNEQFF
TRBJ2-3	NA	TRBV4-1	few	TGCGCCAGCAGCCAATCGGTCCGGGACTTATACGACGCAGTGACGCAGTATTTT	CASSQSVRDLYDAVTQYF
TRBJ2-3	TRBD1	TRBV7-9	NA	TGTGCCAGCGGGGACAGATCATTCACAGATACGCAGTATTTT	CASGDRSFTDTQYF
TRBJ2-5	TRBD1	TRBV27	NA	TGTGCCAGCGTGACAGGGGAGACCCAGTACTTC	CASVTGETQYF
TRBJ2-7	NA	TRBV19	NA	TGTGCCAGTACCTTTGACAGGAGGAGCCACGAGCAGTACTTC	CASTFDRRSHEQYF
TRBJ2-7	NA	TRBV6-5	NA	TGTGCCCCGCCCGGCACCTACGAGCAGTACTTC	CAPPGTYEQYF
TRBJ2-7	NA	TRBV29-1	few	TGCAGCGTCACACGGGCCTACGAGCAGTACTTC	CSVTRAYEQYF
TRBJ1-4	NA	TRBV27	few	TGTGCCAGCAGTTTAATGTCCGGCGCAGGGGAAAAACTGTTTTTT	CASSLMSGAGEKLFF
TRBJ2-4	NA	TRBV19	few	TGTGCCAGTAGTATGGGGACAGCCAAAAACATTCAGTACTTC	CASSMGTAKNIQYF
TRBJ1-2	NA	TRBV4-3	few	TGCGCCAGCAGCCAAGACGCGGGTACTAACTATGGCTACACCTTC	CASSQDAGTNYGYTF
TRBJ2-5	NA	TRBV5-4	many	TGTGCCAGCAGCTTGACGGCGTCTGAAGAGACCCAGTACTTC	CASSLTASEETQYF
TRBJ1-2	NA	TRBV7-2	NA	TGTGCCAGCGGAGAGGGCTATGGCTACACCTTC	CASGEGYGYTF
TRBJ2-1	TRBD2	TRBV9	few	TGTGCCAGCAGCTCCCTCCCCATAGCGGGAGGGCGCAATGAGCAGTTCTTC	CASSSLPIAGGRNEQFF
TRBJ1-1	NA	TRBV29-1	NA	TGCAGCGTTGGGGAGGGTTGGACTGAAGCTTTCTTT	CSVGEGWTEAFF
TRBJ2-1	NA	TRBV2	NA	TGTGCCAGCAGTGAGAATACAGGAACCTACAATGAGCAGTTCTTC	CASSENTGTYNEQFF
TRBJ2-1	NA	TRBV9	few	TGTGCCAGCAGCGTACTCCCAGCGGGCTCCTACAATGAGCAGTTCTTC	CASSVLPAGSYNEQFF
TRBJ1-1	TRBD1	TRBV7-2	few	TGTGCCAGCAGCCTCGGACAGGGGTCCGTCCAGGCCGCTTTCTTT	CASSLGQGSVQAAFF
TRBJ2-7	TRBD1	TRBV7-2	few	TGTGCCAGCAGCTCTTCCATGACAGGGTTTTACGAGCAGTACTTC	CASSSSMTGFYEQYF
TRBJ2-7	NA	TRBV19	NA	TGTGCCAGCCGGGACTCATATTACGAGCAGTACTTC	CASRDSYYEQYF
TRBJ2-1	TRBD2	TRBV15	few	TGTGCCACCCGGAGGACTAGCGGCTACAATGAGCAGTTCTTC	CATRRTSGYNEQFF
TRBJ2-5	TRBD1	TRBV28	few	TGTGCCAGCAGCGTGGGACAGCTCCAAGAGACCCAGTACTTC	CASSVGQLQETQYF
TRBJ1-1	NA	TRBV9	NA	TGTGCCAGCAGCGCGGGACTCGTGAACACTGAAGCTTTCTTT	CASSAGLVNTEAFF
TRBJ1-4	NA	TRBV27	NA	TGTGCCAGCAGTTCCCCGGGAAGGGGAAGCGAAAAACTGTTTTTT	CASSSPGRGSEKLFF
TRBJ1-1	TRBD1	TRBV5-6	many	TGTGCCAGCAGCCGCGGGACAGGGGATCCTGAAGCTTTCTTT	CASSRGTGDPEAFF
TRBJ2-2	NA	TRBV10-3	NA	TGTGCCATCAATGGGCCAAGTCCGGGGACCGGGGAGCTGTTTTTT	CAINGPSPGTGELFF
TRBJ2-2	TRBD1	TRBV30	NA	TGTGCCTGGAGATCGGGGACAGGGGCATCCGGGGAGCTGTTTTTT	CAWRSGTGASGELFF
TRBJ2-7	NA	TRBV7-2	NA	TGTGCCAGCAGCCCCTGGGGTTTCGACGAGCAGTACTTC	CASSPWGFDEQYF